This is a list of T cell receptor beta chains from one sample in a study of OX40 agonist ivuxolimab in advanced cancers. The assay was immunoSEQ multiplex PCR, and TCRdb's table has in-frame clones only and misses some. The profile covers roughly 80,000 clones, with 75% to 90% appearing a single time and roughly 2.7% taken by the ten largest. The material was CD4+ or CD8+ T cells sorted from blood, obtained in a trial of the OX40 agonist ivuxolimab. All receptors come from an adult with an advanced solid tumor such as melanoma, head and neck, liver or kidney cancer. Both conserved end residues are part of each CDR3. D genes are given only for firm matches. Size tells how often a clone was seen (once, few, many) or the class of an expanded clone, and some rows leave it out.

cdr3_aa cdr3_nt d_call cdr3_length j_call clone_size v_call
CASSPRPPPLDTIYF TGTGCCAGCTCACCACGTCCCCCCCCCTTGGACACCATATATTTT - 15 TRBJ1-3 - TRBV18
CASSTQGNYGYTF TGTGCCAGCAGCACCCAGGGGAACTATGGCTACACCTTC - 13 TRBJ1-2 - TRBV9
CASSLDTRTVQETQYF TGTGCCAGCAGCTTAGACACCCGGACAGTCCAAGAGACCCAGTACTTC - 16 TRBJ2-5 - TRBV7-9
CASSSAGRRETQYF TGTGCCAGCAGCTCCGCGGGGAGGAGAGAGACCCAGTACTTC - 14 TRBJ2-5 once TRBV5-6
CASRDSDSEAFF TGCGCCAGCAGGGATTCGGACAGTGAAGCTTTCTTT - 12 TRBJ1-1 - TRBV10-2
CASSISWGLSGANVLTF TGTGCCAGCAGCATCTCATGGGGACTCTCTGGGGCCAACGTCCTGACTTTC - 17 TRBJ2-6 - TRBV7-3
CASSLGGGEQFF TGTGCCAGCAGCTTAGGAGGGGGGGAGCAGTTCTTC - 12 TRBJ2-1 - TRBV7-2
CASSLFRDYGYTF TGTGCCAGCAGCCTATTCCGGGACTATGGCTACACCTTC - 13 TRBJ1-2 - TRBV6-6
CASSLDLTGAYGYTF TGTGCCAGCAGCTTGGATCTTACAGGGGCCTATGGCTACACCTTC TRBD1 15 TRBJ1-2 - TRBV7-3
CATSSHVLMGGQNTIYF TGTGCCACCAGCAGCCACGTACTTATGGGCGGACAAAACACCATATATTTT - 17 TRBJ1-3 - TRBV15
CASSQDASLRGGYTQYF TGCGCCAGCAGCCAAGACGCATCACTGCGGGGGGGCTATACGCAGTATTTT TRBD2 17 TRBJ2-3 - TRBV4-3
CASSWQRVSGNTEAFF TGTGCCAGCAGCTGGCAAAGGGTTTCGGGGAACACTGAAGCTTTCTTT - 16 TRBJ1-1 once TRBV5-8
CASSPPGDTPLNEQFF TGTGCCAGCAGCCCCCCCGGGGACACCCCACTCAATGAGCAGTTCTTC - 16 TRBJ2-1 - TRBV7-2
CSARGGLGYTF TGCAGTGCTAGAGGGGGGCTAGGCTACACCTTC - 11 TRBJ1-2 - TRBV20-1
CASSSSYYGYTF TGTGCCAGCAGCTCAAGTTACTATGGCTACACCTTC - 12 TRBJ1-2 - TRBV28
CASIKVTSGGAAQETQYF TGTGCCAGCATAAAGGTGACCAGCGGGGGGGCGGCGCAAGAGACCCAGTACTTC TRBD2 18 TRBJ2-5 - TRBV6-7
CATSRTGVRGEQYF TGTGCCACTTCTAGGACAGGGGTTCGGGGTGAGCAGTACTTC TRBD1 14 TRBJ2-7 - TRBV6-1
CAGLTAGGSSDTQYF TGTGCCGGGCTCACAGCGGGGGGGTCGTCAGATACGCAGTATTTT TRBD2 15 TRBJ2-3 - TRBV5-4
CASSLPGAEGYTF TGCGCCAGCAGCTTGCCCGGGGCTGAAGGCTACACCTTC - 13 TRBJ1-2 - TRBV5-1
CASSPFYGYTF TGTGCCAGCAGTCCCTTCTATGGCTACACCTTC - 11 TRBJ1-2 few TRBV11-2
CASSLPTGNNQPQHF TGTGCCAGCAGTTTACCCACAGGGAATAATCAGCCCCAGCATTTT - 15 TRBJ1-5 - TRBV28
CASSFRGGDVGTNEQFF TGTGCCAGCAGCTTCAGAGGGGGCGATGTTGGCACCAATGAGCAGTTCTTC TRBD1 17 TRBJ2-1 - TRBV7-6
CASMWGTLGTEAFF TGTGCCAGTATGTGGGGGACCCTGGGCACTGAAGCTTTCTTT - 14 TRBJ1-1 - TRBV19
CATGTGMRGYTF TGTGCCACAGGGACCGGGATGAGAGGCTACACCTTC - 12 TRBJ1-2 - TRBV2
CAPRRSLTDLYSNQPQHF TGTGCCCCCAGGAGGAGCCTGACAGACCTATATAGCAATCAGCCCCAGCATTTT - 18 TRBJ1-5 - TRBV27
CASRTYRVKETQYF TGTGCCAGCAGAACCTACAGGGTGAAAGAGACCCAGTACTTC - 14 TRBJ2-5 - TRBV2
CASSLDGQGEQFF TGTGCCAGCAGCTTAGATGGACAGGGTGAGCAGTTCTTC TRBD1 13 TRBJ2-1 - TRBV7-3
CASRSWGPDTEAFF TGCGCCAGCAGATCCTGGGGGCCGGACACTGAAGCTTTCTTT - 14 TRBJ1-1 - TRBV5-1
CASNFAGQGASDTQYF TGTGCCAGCAACTTTGCCGGACAGGGGGCTTCAGATACGCAGTATTTT TRBD1 16 TRBJ2-3 - TRBV5-5
CASSAPSAGGYNEQFF TGTGCCAGCAGCGCCCCCTCGGCGGGCGGCTACAATGAGCAGTTCTTC - 16 TRBJ2-1 - TRBV13
CASSWASGTGGNEQYF TGTGCCAGCAGCTGGGCCTCGGGGACAGGGGGTAACGAGCAGTACTTC TRBD1 16 TRBJ2-7 - TRBV27
CASSLFGREGSNIQYF TGTGCCAGCAGCTTATTCGGCAGGGAGGGATCAAACATTCAGTACTTC TRBD2 16 TRBJ2-4 - TRBV7-2
CASSHLALISDEQFF TGTGCCAGCAGTCATCTAGCTCTCATTTCGGATGAGCAGTTCTTC - 15 TRBJ2-1 - TRBV13
CASSQDPGRRNQPQHF TGCGCCAGCAGCCAAGATCCAGGGCGTCGAAATCAGCCCCAGCATTTT - 16 TRBJ1-5 - TRBV4-3
CASSPTGTQHSEQFF TGTGCCAGCAGCCCCACCGGGACCCAACACAGTGAGCAGTTCTTC - 15 TRBJ2-1 - TRBV5-6
CSAARTGDYGYTF TGCAGCGCCGCTCGGACAGGGGACTATGGCTACACCTTC TRBD1 13 TRBJ1-2 once TRBV29-1
CASSAVGLAEETQYF TGTGCCAGCAGCGCTGTGGGACTAGCGGAAGAGACCCAGTACTTC TRBD2 15 TRBJ2-5 - TRBV9
CASTISGTGGLNEQFF TGTGCCAGCACCATAAGTGGGACAGGGGGCTTAAATGAGCAGTTCTTC TRBD1 16 TRBJ2-1 - TRBV6-6
CAWAGFRTVANEQFF TGTGCCTGGGCAGGCTTCAGGACGGTCGCTAATGAGCAGTTCTTC - 15 TRBJ2-1 - TRBV30